The next 11 T cell receptor beta chains were all read from a single sample in a study of T-cell reconstitution after alpha-beta-depleted transplantation in children. Molecular barcoding with unique molecular identifiers was used for the TCRbeta library. TCRdb passed the PCR reads through MiXCR, listing each CDR3 protein once. The repertoire holds hundreds of thousands of distinct CDR3 sequences, with approximately 12% as singletons. The specimen comprised PBMCs, mostly from graft donor cells, sampled 360 days after TCRalphabeta/CD19-depleted stem cell transplant. These receptors all stem from a male patient between 5 and 17 years old who had a stem cell transplant for acute myeloid leukemia, so the T cells may come from the graft donor.

The chain recombines TRBV7-9 with TRBJ1-2, with D tentatively TRBD1 (6 bases). The CDR3 contains 15 residues. Between the trimmed V and J ends, which lost 8 bases and 3 bases, there was a span of 19 bases. Germline V gene lookup returns CDR1 SEHNR and CDR2 FQNEAQ (reference sequence). The DNA of the CDR3 is TGTGCCAGCGGGCGAACTCAGGGGCGCTACTATGGCTACACCTTC. Protein product: CASGRTQGRYYGYTF.

The chain links TRBV28 to TRBJ2-1; D ambiguous. The CDR3 contains 12 residues. V lost 8 bases and J lost 1, with 6 bases in between. CDR1 MDHEN and CDR2 SYDVKM come from the germline V gene. The CDR3 spells CASLASYNEQFF. As DNA, the CDR3 is TGTGCCAGCCTCGCGTCCTACAATGAGCAGTTCTTC.

This clonotype has a handful of counts. J is TRBJ1-1 and V is TRBV9, with D possibly TRBD1 on 5 matching bases. Germline V CDR1 and CDR2: SGDLS, YYNGEE. The CDR3 has 14 residues. V was cut by 3 bases and J by 1 base, with 10 bases left in between. CDR3 sequence: CASSAGPWNTEAFF. DNA of the CDR3: TGTGCCAGCAGCGCGGGACCGTGGAACACTGAAGCTTTCTTT. Filled out from reference TRBV9 and TRBJ1-1, the complete variable domain reads DSGVTQTPKHLITATGQRVTLRCSPRSGDLSVYWYQQSLDQGLQFLIQYYNGEERAKGNILERFSAQQFPDLHSELNLSSLELGDSALYFCASSAGPWNTEAFFGQGTRLTVV.

This clonotype has more than one count but fewer than ten. J is TRBJ2-3 and V is TRBV20-1; TRBD2 aligns across 11 bases. The germline gives CDR1 DFQATT, CDR2 SNEGSKA (reference sequence). The CDR3 spans 16 residues. The J segment lost 0 bases and the V segment lost 3 bases, leaving 5 bases of the junction unmatched. The CDR3 coding sequence is TGCAGTGCTAGCGGGACTAGCGGATCTAGCACAGATACGCAGTATTTT. Its translation: CSASGTSGSSTDTQYF.

This clonotype was counted many times. The rearrangement links TRBV27 to TRBJ2-7; TRBD2 matches at 7 bases. V dropped 3 bases and J dropped 2; count of bases not matched to a gene: 4. Germline V gives CDR1 MNHEY, CDR2 SMNVEV (reference sequence). The CDR3 extends over 14 amino acids. Written as DNA, the CDR3 is TGTGCCAGCAGTTTGTCGGGGAGGGCCTACGAGCAGTACTTC. This translates into CASSLSGRAYEQYF.

About this clonotype itself: Sequence at one end of the junction differs from germline and may be a read error. The chain recombines TRBV7-6 with TRBJ2-1; 10 bases are shared with TRBD2. Germline V gene sequence: CDR1 SGHVS, CDR2 FNYEAQ. The CDR3 has 19 amino acids. CDR3 nucleotide sequence: TGTGCCAGCAGCCCGGGGGGATTAGCGGGAGGCCCAGGGCGTAATGGGCAGTTCTTC. Its translation: CASSPGGLAGGPGRNGQFF.

The chain couples TRBV5-1 to TRBJ2-5; D unclear. V was pared by 3 bases and J by 4 bases, with 13 bases between. The germline gives CDR1 SGHRS, CDR2 YFSETQ. The CDR3 has 14 residues. The CDR3 coding sequence is TGCGCCAGCAGCTCCCTCACTATTCGAGAGACCCAGTACTTC. Translating gives CASSSLTIRETQYF.

This clonotype occurred a few times. The CDR3 loop reads CASSPRLGLYEQYF. The CDR3 DNA is TGTGCCAGCAGCCCTCGACTAGGACTCTACGAGCAGTACTTC. The V call is TRBV9, the J call TRBJ2-7; a possible D gene is TRBD2 (6 bases). Per germline, CDR1 SGDLS and CDR2 YYNGEE. V was clipped by 4 bases and J by 3 bases, with 14 bases between them. The CDR3 loop spans 14 amino acids.

This clonotype turned up a few times. V is TRBV5-4 and J is TRBJ2-1; 10 positions agree with TRBD2. CDR3 size: 11 residues. J lost 14 bases, V lost 2 bases, and 1 base had no gene match. Germline V CDR1 and CDR2: SGHNT, YYREEE (reference sequence). CDR3 nucleotides: TGTGCCAGCAGCTTAAGCGGGAGGGAGTTCTTC. Translated, it gives CASSLSGREFF.

This clonotype was seen more than once but under ten times. The J gene is TRBJ2-1, the V gene TRBV29-1; D remains ambiguous. This CDR3 spans 14 amino acids. The V end was cut by 4 bases, the J end by 3 bases, with 13 bases between. The germline CDR1 and CDR2 sequences are SQVTM and ANQGSEA. CDR3 sequence reads: CSVGRRNYYNEQFF. In DNA form, the CDR3 reads TGCAGCGTTGGAAGGAGAAATTACTACAATGAGCAGTTCTTC.

The J gene is TRBJ1-4, the V gene TRBV20-1; D not resolved. The CDR3 spans 13 residues. Germline loops: CDR1 DFQATT, CDR2 SNEGSKA (reference sequence). Trimming removed 6 bases at V and 5 bases at J, with 13 bases between. This chain's CDR3 is CSAEDGRNEKLFF. For the CDR3, the DNA is TGCAGTGCCGAGGACGGACGAAATGAAAAACTGTTTTTT.